This T cell receptor beta chain was captured in a study of blood T cell repertoires in COVID-19. At the level of the study: Sites across the United States, Italy and Spain contributed samples from acute and convalescent COVID-19. PBMCs, B-cell-depleted T cells, or T cells provided the cDNA or gDNA that made up the material.

Assay used: immunoSEQ multiplex PCR; TCRdb lists only in-frame clones, some missing. The sample lists 90,000 to 100,000 clones, 72% seen once, with 20% to 25% in the top ten. Germline CDR1 is SGDLS and CDR2 is YYNGEE. The CDR3 has 15 residues. Trimming took 0 bases from V and 4 from J, leaving 10 bases between them. The rearrangement links TRBV9 to TRBJ2-2, with D perhaps TRBD2 (6 bases). This sequence originates from a woman in her fifties or sixties in a cohort sampled during active or convalescent COVID-19. The sequenced sample was peripheral blood. CDR3: CASSVVAAVTGELFF. CDR3 DNA sequence: TGTGCCAGCAGCGTAGTAGCGGCGGTCACCGGGGAGCTGTTTTTT.